This is a list of T cell receptor beta chains from one sample in a study of cytomegalovirus exposure and HLA in healthy donors. Profiled with immunoSEQ multiplex PCR; TCRdb holds only in-frame clones, not every one. The sample has tens of thousands of clones, around 75% seen once; the top ten hold just over 50%. The sample comprised PBMCs. These receptors all come from a man aged 50-60 years in good health and CMV-seropositive. The CDR3 runs from the conserved cysteine through the conserved F or W. The order of the fields is J gene, V gene, D gene, clone size, CDR3 protein, CDR3 DNA. A D gene is named only where the DNA matches it firmly. Size is stated for part of the rows, as once, few or many counts, or as a class when the clone is expanded.

J gene: TRBJ1-6; V gene: TRBV7-9; D gene: -; clone size: -; CDR3 protein: CASSQGRAQGNSPLHF; CDR3 DNA: TGTGCCAGCAGCCAGGGGAGGGCACAGGGAAACTCACCCCTCCACTTT
J gene: TRBJ2-1; V gene: TRBV18; D gene: -; clone size: few; CDR3 protein: CASSPQKYNEQFF; CDR3 DNA: TGTGCCAGCTCACCGCAGAAGTACAATGAGCAGTTCTTC
J gene: TRBJ2-5; V gene: TRBV7-9; D gene: -; clone size: -; CDR3 protein: CASSPLETQYF; CDR3 DNA: TGTGCCAGCAGCCCACTAGAGACCCAGTACTTC
J gene: TRBJ2-7; V gene: TRBV30; D gene: -; clone size: -; CDR3 protein: CAWSVFGFSYEQYF; CDR3 DNA: TGTGCCTGGAGTGTATTCGGGTTCTCCTACGAGCAGTACTTC
J gene: TRBJ2-7; V gene: TRBV29-1; D gene: TRBD2; clone size: few; CDR3 protein: CSVVMGAGGPYEQYF; CDR3 DNA: TGCAGCGTTGTGATGGGTGCGGGAGGGCCCTACGAGCAGTACTTT
J gene: TRBJ2-7; V gene: TRBV5-4; D gene: -; clone size: -; CDR3 protein: CASSLRGEQYF; CDR3 DNA: TGTGCCAGCAGCCTGCGGGGAGAGCAGTACTTC
J gene: TRBJ2-5; V gene: TRBV7-2; D gene: TRBD2; clone size: -; CDR3 protein: CASSLRTSGEGTQYF; CDR3 DNA: TGTGCCAGCAGCCTGAGGACTAGCGGGGAGGGGACCCAGTACTTC
J gene: TRBJ2-5; V gene: TRBV5-4; D gene: -; clone size: -; CDR3 protein: CASSFNVGAGETQYF; CDR3 DNA: TGTGCCAGCAGCTTCAATGTGGGGGCGGGAGAGACCCAGTACTTC
J gene: TRBJ2-3; V gene: TRBV27; D gene: -; clone size: -; CDR3 protein: CASSLGGASTDTQYF; CDR3 DNA: TGTGCCAGCAGTTTGGGAGGAGCTAGCACAGATACGCAGTATTTT
J gene: TRBJ1-5; V gene: TRBV6-1; D gene: TRBD1; clone size: -; CDR3 protein: CASRRDREGNQPQHF; CDR3 DNA: TGTGCCAGCAGAAGGGACAGGGAGGGCAATCAGCCCCAGCATTTT
J gene: TRBJ2-1; V gene: TRBV11-2; D gene: -; clone size: -; CDR3 protein: CASSLGGLVNQFF; CDR3 DNA: TGTGCCAGCAGCTTAGGGGGCCTCGTGAATCAGTTCTTC
J gene: TRBJ1-5; V gene: TRBV30; D gene: TRBD1; clone size: -; CDR3 protein: CAWSPGQGFPQPQHF; CDR3 DNA: TGTGCCTGGAGTCCGGGACAGGGGTTCCCACAGCCCCAGCATTTT
J gene: TRBJ2-1; V gene: TRBV19; D gene: TRBD2; clone size: few; CDR3 protein: CASSQFPGLAGAPTREFF; CDR3 DNA: TGTGCCAGTAGTCAGTTCCCGGGACTAGCGGGGGCCCCCACGAGAGAGTTCTTC
J gene: TRBJ2-2; V gene: TRBV7-6; D gene: -; clone size: -; CDR3 protein: CASSLTDTGELFF; CDR3 DNA: TGTGCCAGCAGCTTAACAGACACCGGGGAGCTGTTTTTT
J gene: TRBJ2-1; V gene: TRBV7-3; D gene: TRBD2; clone size: -; CDR3 protein: CASSLMASGSWGSYNEQFF; CDR3 DNA: TGTGCCAGCAGCTTAATGGCTAGCGGGAGTTGGGGCTCCTACAATGAGCAGTTCTTC
J gene: TRBJ1-6; V gene: TRBV30; D gene: -; clone size: -; CDR3 protein: CAWSRQGWGSPLHF; CDR3 DNA: TGTGCCTGGAGTCGTCAGGGTTGGGGTTCACCCCTCCACTTT
J gene: TRBJ1-2; V gene: TRBV7-9; D gene: -; clone size: -; CDR3 protein: CASSLDSARRIYGYTF; CDR3 DNA: TGTGCCAGCAGCTTAGATTCTGCGCGGAGAATCTATGGCTACACCTTC
J gene: TRBJ1-3; V gene: TRBV9; D gene: -; clone size: -; CDR3 protein: CASSAGHRAPGNTIYF; CDR3 DNA: TGTGCCAGCAGCGCCGGACATAGGGCTCCTGGAAACACCATATATTTT
J gene: TRBJ1-5; V gene: TRBV5-8; D gene: -; clone size: -; CDR3 protein: CASSLARNQPQHF; CDR3 DNA: TGTGCCAGCAGCTTGGCCAGGAATCAGCCCCAGCATTTT
J gene: TRBJ2-7; V gene: TRBV25-1; D gene: -; clone size: -; CDR3 protein: CASRLNTYEQYF; CDR3 DNA: TGTGCCAGCAGGCTTAACACCTACGAGCAGTACTTC
J gene: TRBJ2-3; V gene: TRBV12-5; D gene: -; clone size: -; CDR3 protein: CASGVRGGTQYF; CDR3 DNA: TGTGCTAGTGGTGTGAGGGGGGGTACGCAGTATTTT
J gene: TRBJ2-7; V gene: TRBV6-5; D gene: -; clone size: -; CDR3 protein: CASSYEGAYEQYF; CDR3 DNA: TGTGCCAGCAGTTACGAGGGAGCCTACGAGCAGTACTTC
J gene: TRBJ1-1; V gene: TRBV4-3; D gene: -; clone size: -; CDR3 protein: CASSQDPRTDLDAFF; CDR3 DNA: TGCGCCAGCAGCCAAGATCCCCGGACAGACCTAGACGCTTTCTTT
J gene: TRBJ1-4; V gene: TRBV19; D gene: TRBD1; clone size: -; CDR3 protein: CASSIGRDRAEKLFF; CDR3 DNA: TGTGCCAGTAGTATAGGCCGGGACAGGGCTGAAAAACTGTTTTTT
J gene: TRBJ1-3; V gene: TRBV5-1; D gene: -; clone size: -; CDR3 protein: CASSSSESAGNTIYF; CDR3 DNA: TGCGCCAGCAGCTCTTCGGAGTCGGCTGGAAACACAATATATTTT
J gene: TRBJ1-4; V gene: TRBV4-3; D gene: -; clone size: -; CDR3 protein: CASSQIPGNEKLFF; CDR3 DNA: TGCGCCAGCAGCCAAATACCGGGGAATGAAAAACTGTTTTTT
J gene: TRBJ1-5; V gene: TRBV7-9; D gene: -; clone size: -; CDR3 protein: CASSPGTFPQPQHF; CDR3 DNA: TGTGCCAGCAGCCCGGGAACCTTTCCTCAGCCCCAGCATTTT
J gene: TRBJ1-4; V gene: TRBV2; D gene: TRBD1; clone size: -; CDR3 protein: CASSGDRGNEKLFF; CDR3 DNA: TGTGCCAGCAGTGGGGACAGGGGAAATGAAAAACTGTTTTTT